A single T cell receptor beta chain is shown here with its context. Its antigen has not been determined. The data stem from a study of CXCR3-negative and CXCR3-positive naive CD8 T cells (dated by TCRdb to between 2017 and 2020). Regarding the complete study: In total, about 135 million TRB reads were obtained, corresponding to roughly 1.5 +/- 0.3 million reads per library. The TRBV-TRBJ cluster analysis covered naive subsets from roughly five donors and memory cells from 3 donors. Data from roughly twelve donors, pooled across two independent experiments, went into the diversity and physicochemical repertoire analyses.

Each CD8+ T cell subset was flow-sorted in triplicate, and 300,000 cells per subset were placed directly into RLT lysis buffer. To exclude memory contaminants, naive CD8+ T cells were stringently defined as CD45RO-CCR7+CD27+CD95-. Standard density gradient centrifugation was used to isolate peripheral blood mononuclear cells from buffy coats. A FACSAria III was used to flow-sort naive CD8+ T cells into CXCR3-negative and CXCR3-positive populations. An RNeasy Mini Kit was used to extract total RNA from the sorted cells. What the work shows at the level of the full study, not this receptor alone: Freshly isolated PBMCs were used for most assays because CXCR3 expression went down partially after cryopreservation. Surface CD5, linked to self-reactivity in mice, was comparable between naive subsets; TCR interaction strength was therefore also inferred from TRB CDR3 physicochemical properties. Similar TRBV-TRBJ usage was shown by naive CXCR3-negative and CXCR3-positive cells from the same donor, whereas distinct patterns were shown by memory cells. Both naive subsets had comparably high repertoire diversity, while memory CD8+ T cells had much lower repertoire diversity. TRB CDR3s from CXCR3-positive naive cells showed higher hydrophobicity (lower Kidera factor 4), lower energy, and higher strength and volume indices than CXCR3-negative naive cells.

The CDR3 numbers 14 residues from cysteine through phenylalanine. No DNA was logged. The germline V gene gives CDR1 as SNHLY and CDR2 as FYNNEI. Sequencing relied on a NextSeq 550. The Human TCR Profiling Kit (MiLaboratory) was used to prepare UMI-labeled 5' RACE TRB cDNA libraries. cDNA synthesis used the entire amount of extracted RNA, and PCR amplification then used the entire amount of cDNA produced. Libraries were prepared in parallel with an identical number of PCR cycles. On the study's bioinformatics: MIGEC and MiXCR extracted about 53,000 +/- 10,000 unique UMI-labeled TRB cDNA molecules per library, requiring at least two reads per UMI. An average of approximately 40,000 +/- 10,000 functional in-frame TRB CDR3 nucleotide clonotypes without stop codons was found per library. After downsampling to 5000 UMI-labeled TRB molecules per sample, diversity metrics, including normalized Shannon-Wiener and Chao1, were computed in VDJtools. VDJtools was used to calculate clonotype-size-weighted physicochemical properties of the central five CDR3 residues, namely interaction energy, strength, volume and Kidera factor 4. TCRdb reanalyzed the reads, keeping one entry per CDR3 protein sequence and omitting DNA. The V and J calls reflect TCRdb's pipeline rather than the authors' work. The data table for this sample lists about 94,000 distinct CDR3 sequences. Clones ranked in the top ten supply approximately 0.54% of the sample.

The receptor's source is a human donor in good health. Some clones in this sample may be carry-over from other donors' samples. The chain couples TRBV2 to TRBJ2-1. Sequenced: naive CXCR3+ CD8+ T cells from blood. The cell subset or site label corresponds to: CD45RO-CCR7+CD27+CD95- naive CD8+ T cells expressing CXCR3 (TNR3+). CDR3 protein: CASSEGFLYNEQFF.